This T cell receptor beta chain was captured in a study of blood T cell repertoires in COVID-19. Background on the study: Samples came from the United States, Italy and Spain, spanning acute and convalescent COVID-19. The cDNA or gDNA used as material had been derived from T cells, B-cell-depleted T cells, or PBMCs.

This clone appeared once. In the study's own analysis: Scientists estimated how many nucleated cells there were by amplifying reference gene primers. Assay: immunoSEQ multiplex PCR; the TCRdb copy retains only in-frame clones and omits some. V, J and clone size derive from that table, while D and trimming were established from the DNA sequence. The data show 260,000 or so clones, approximately 80% seen once. The germline V and J ends were trimmed by 4 bases and 0 bases, with 6 bases remaining between them. This CDR3 region has 13 residues. The germline gives CDR1 ENHRY, CDR2 SYGVKD. Sequencing was performed on peripheral blood. The chain links TRBV10-3 to TRBJ1-1, with D unresolved. This sequence was found in a woman aged 70 to 79 with acute or convalescent COVID-19. CDR3 coding DNA: TGTGCCATCAGTGGGGAGTTGAACACTGAAGCTTTCTTT. This codes for CAISGELNTEAFF.